This TCR beta chain was sequenced for a study of OX40 agonist ivuxolimab in advanced cancers. Study at large: Age averaged around 60 years (range about 23 to 80), and 82.7% were male.

There are a few counts of this clone. TCRdb's table, derived via immunoSEQ multiplex PCR, lists solely in-frame clones and lacks some. The table has 60,000 or so clones, over 75% seen once. CDR3 size: 17 residues. The junction had 6 bases not matched to a gene; V was cut back by 4 bases and J by 2 bases. Germline values: CDR1 SGHTA, CDR2 FQGTGA. This rearrangement joins TRBV7-3 to TRBJ2-6, with TRBD1 identical over 9 bases. This sample comprised CD4+ or CD8+ T cells sorted from blood, obtained in a trial of the OX40 agonist ivuxolimab. The sequence derives from an adult with an advanced solid tumor such as melanoma, head and neck, liver or kidney cancer. This CDR3 is CASSSGTGRAGANVLTF. The CDR3 DNA follows: TGTGCCAGCAGCTCGGGGACAGGGAGGGCTGGGGCCAACGTCCTGACTTTC.